Only a few counts were recorded for the clone carrying this TCR beta chain. The target antigen is unknown. Treatment reported: randomized to nivolumab then ipilimumab (arm A) or the reverse (arm B). Using immunoSEQ multiplex PCR, the repertoire was profiled, and TCRdb retains in-frame clones only, with some absent. The sample consists of roughly 36,000 clones, more than 25% of them appearing once. The CDR3 length is 14 residues. The germline V gene encodes CDR1 SGHNT and CDR2 YENEEA. V shed 4 bases and J shed 4 bases, with 13 bases lying between them. This sample was included in a study of sequential checkpoint blockade in melanoma. Across the whole study: Maintenance nivolumab came after either treatment sequence. Roughly 23 patients had matched tumor biopsies before treatment and at week 13 after nivolumab or ipilimumab alone.

Study-wide results and limits: T-cell fraction and clonality followed PD-L1 and CD8+ counts, not mutational load.

The sample in question was tumor tissue (inferred from file names), obtained from a patient given nivolumab and ipilimumab in sequence. The chain is built from TRBV11-3 and TRBJ1-1; D is unresolved. This TCR was sampled from a human donor with melanoma. The CDR3 DNA reads TGTGCCAGCAGCTCGAGGACGGCCCCCACTGAAGCTTTCTTT. It translates to CASSSRTAPTEAFF.